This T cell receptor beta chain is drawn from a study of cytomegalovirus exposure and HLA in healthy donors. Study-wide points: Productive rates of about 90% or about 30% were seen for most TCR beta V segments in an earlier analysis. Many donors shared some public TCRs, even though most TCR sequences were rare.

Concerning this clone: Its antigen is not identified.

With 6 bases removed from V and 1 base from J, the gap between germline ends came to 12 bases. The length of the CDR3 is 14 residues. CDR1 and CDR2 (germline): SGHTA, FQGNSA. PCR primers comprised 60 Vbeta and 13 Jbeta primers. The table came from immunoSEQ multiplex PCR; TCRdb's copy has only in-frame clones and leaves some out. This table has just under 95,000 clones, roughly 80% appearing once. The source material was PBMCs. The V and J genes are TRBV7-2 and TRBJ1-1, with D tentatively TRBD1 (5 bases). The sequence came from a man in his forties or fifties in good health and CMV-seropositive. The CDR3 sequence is CASRPGRANTEAFF. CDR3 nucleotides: TGTGCCAGCAGGCCCGGCAGGGCGAACACTGAAGCTTTCTTT.